The TCR beta chain described here comes from a study of T-cell memory formation after mild COVID-19. Study-level findings and limits: Within pre-infection memory, some responding clones were found, suggesting cross-reactive memory joined. While clones contracting from day 15 to 85 were balanced between CD4 and CD8, later expanders leaned CD4+.

TCRdb passed the 5' RACE reads through MiXCR, listing each CDR3 protein once. The table has about 350,000 distinct CDR3 sequences, roughly 15% seen once; the top ten hold approximately 22%. Details on this clonotype: The antigen remains undetermined.

The V gene's germline CDR1 is SNHLY and CDR2 FYNNEI. The CDR3 loop spans 15 amino acids. V was clipped by 0 bases and J by 8 bases, with 16 bases between them. Material: PBMCs or a T cell subset sorted from them (not recorded which). This chain uses TRBV2 with TRBJ1-2, with D possibly TRBD1 on 5 matching bases. The sequence derives from a man younger than 35 who had mild COVID-19 (a few samples of this study predate the infection). Cell type and time point are not known. CDR3 DNA: TGTGCCAGCAGTGAAGCCCTCGTAACGACAGAAGGCTACACCTTC. Its protein product is CASSEALVTTEGYTF.